What follows describes a single T cell receptor (beta chain). Antigen unknown. Sequencing was performed with immunoSEQ multiplex PCR; in TCRdb, only in-frame clones are kept and a portion is missing. The table lists about 61,000 clones, 90% to 95% of them singletons. This specimen belongs to a study of graft-versus-host responses after intestinal transplantation. Turning to the study itself: Multivisceral, liver-intestinal, or isolated intestinal transplants were given to recipients.

CDR3 length equals 14 residues. The J segment lost 4 bases and the V segment lost 4 bases, leaving 0 bases of the junction unmatched. Germline CDR1 and CDR2: MRHNA and SNTAGT. The clonotype was recovered from a human donor who was the organ donor for an intestinal transplant. This sequence joins TRBV6-4 and TRBJ2-3, with 12 bases aligning to TRBD2. The sequences come from unstimulated CD4+ T cells sorted from spleen or lymph node cells, collected before transplant. CDR3 sequence reads: CASSASGGADTQYF. CDR3 DNA sequence: TGTGCCAGCAGTGCTAGCGGGGGGGCAGATACGCAGTATTTT.